Listed below are T cell receptor beta chains from one sample, sequenced in a study of blood T cell repertoires in COVID-19. This table comes from immunoSEQ multiplex PCR, and its TCRdb copy is limited to in-frame clones, with some not included. The sample records roughly 53,000 clones, 75% to 95% being singletons. The sequenced sample was peripheral blood. The receptors were gathered from a woman between 40 and 50 years old with active COVID-19. CDR3s leave out the opening cysteine and the closing phenylalanine or tryptophan.

v_gene,CDR3aa
TRBV7-2,ASSQGTGYKSGELF
TRBV11-3,ASSRDSVIYEQY
TRBV19,ASQLPGSGQTEQF
TRBV3-1/TRBV3-2,ASSRTGRDRKNTGELF
TRBV18,ASSPRVPGANVLT
TRBV5-4,ASSPDRGRTDTQY
TRBV7-7,ASSSLPGAGETQY
TRBV11-2,ASSLGTGINNSPLH
TRBV28,ASRDSSYNSPLH
TRBV5-1,ASSLDSSYGYT
TRBV5-4,ASSSPTESYEQY
TRBV5-1,ASSLQTRGRMIEQF
TRBV29-1,SVDSRRVGISGTEAF
TRBV11-3,ASSLEEGGAF
TRBV30,AWSATGTGKETQY
TRBV9,ASSVGLGSPKNIQY
TRBV27,ASSLYRGTEAF
TRBV13,ASSSPSGNTDTQY
TRBV18,ASSPGLANNEQF
TRBV5-5,ASSFGTGTYPPLH
TRBV19,ASSILLGGGQDNEQF
TRBV6-6,ASSYSLSHPY
TRBV28,ASSPTGSGNTIY
TRBV14,ASSQLGLAITDTQY
TRBV6-5,ASRDTGFGTEAF
TRBV7-3,ASSTRTEETQY
TRBV7-9,ASSLGEDEQY
TRBV10-3,AISPVSGQGATTEAF
TRBV3-1/TRBV3-2,ASSPSQAGNTIY
TRBV12-5,ASGPGTEHNEQF
TRBV7-2,ASSLSGQGVSYGYT
TRBV19,ASRSSPGELF
TRBV4-1,ASSNVQRGTANYGYT
TRBV2,AGEGQPISGNTIY
TRBV18,ASSEQGNYNEQF
TRBV5-1,ASSLGPSGGLGQETQY
TRBV5-1,ASSLVGGGSSYNEQF
TRBV7-6,ASSSSATSGGYNEQF
TRBV4-1,ASSPRGILETSSYSPLH
TRBV12-5,ASGSLMASGGSYNEQF
TRBV30,AWSVLPDSTNQPQH
TRBV12-3/TRBV12-4,ASSLRDSLF
TRBV5-4,ASSGPGTGIKVAADTQY
TRBV7-9,ASSLGRGTGRSDEKLF
TRBV28,ASSPHLGGYETQY
TRBV5-1,ASSFEYRENQPQH
TRBV7-2,ASSLAGLGSSYNEQF
TRBV12-2,ASRYPPRLAGADIQY
TRBV6-1,ASSEFGTVYGYT
TRBV23-1,ASNNVDRDFSEAF
TRBV6-2/TRBV6-3,ASSYLQVQETQY
TRBV11-3,ASSRPRNNEQF
TRBV29-1,SVYQGDGYT
TRBV5-6,ASSLGVGANEKLF
TRBV9,ASSVGRDSPLH
TRBV6-5,ASSYPLAGAGTEAF
TRBV9,ASSVSGASTDTQY
TRBV28,ASSFRAGTATDTQY
TRBV5-1,ASSLTDTEAF
TRBV7-2,ASSNLAGAHTDTQY